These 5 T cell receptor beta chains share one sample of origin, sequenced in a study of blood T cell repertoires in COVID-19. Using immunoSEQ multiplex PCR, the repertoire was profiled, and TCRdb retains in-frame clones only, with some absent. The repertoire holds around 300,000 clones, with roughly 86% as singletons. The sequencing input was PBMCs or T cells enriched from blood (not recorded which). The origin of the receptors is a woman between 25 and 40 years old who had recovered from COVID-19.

CDR3 sequence: CASSPPAVLETQYF. The CDR3 DNA follows: TGTGCCAGCAGTCCCCCAGCGGTCTTAGAGACCCAGTACTTC. The V and J genes are TRBV28 and TRBJ2-5; D perhaps matches TRBD2 (5 bases). The CDR3 is 14 amino acids. Germline CDR1 MDHEN, CDR2 SYDVKM. V was clipped by 5 bases and J by 4 bases, with 14 bases between them.

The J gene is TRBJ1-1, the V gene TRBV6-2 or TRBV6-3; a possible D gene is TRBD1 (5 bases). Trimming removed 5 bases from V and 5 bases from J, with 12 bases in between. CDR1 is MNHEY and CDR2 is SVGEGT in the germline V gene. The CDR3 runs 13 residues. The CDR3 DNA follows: TGTGCCAGCAGTAACCAGGGTCGGACTGAAGCTTTCTTT. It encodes CASSNQGRTEAFF.

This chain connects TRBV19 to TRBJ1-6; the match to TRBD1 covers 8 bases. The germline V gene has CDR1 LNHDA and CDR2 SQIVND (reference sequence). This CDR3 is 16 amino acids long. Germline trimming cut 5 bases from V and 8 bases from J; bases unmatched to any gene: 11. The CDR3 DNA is TGTGCCAGTAGTCCCCGTCGGACAGGGCGGCATTCACCCCTCCACTTT. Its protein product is CASSPRRTGRHSPLHF.

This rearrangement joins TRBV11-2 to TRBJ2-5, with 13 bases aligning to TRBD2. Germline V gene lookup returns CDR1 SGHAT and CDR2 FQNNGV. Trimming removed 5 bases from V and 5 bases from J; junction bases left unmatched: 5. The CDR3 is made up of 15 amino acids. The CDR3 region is CASSRLTSGRETQYF. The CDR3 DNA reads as TGTGCCAGCAGCCGCCTGACTAGCGGGAGGGAGACCCAGTACTTC.

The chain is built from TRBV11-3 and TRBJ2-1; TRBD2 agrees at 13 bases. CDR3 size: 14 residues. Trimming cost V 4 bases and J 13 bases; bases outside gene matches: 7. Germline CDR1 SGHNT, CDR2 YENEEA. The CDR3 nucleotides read TGTGCCAGCAGCTCCGAGGGGACTAGCGGGGAACAGTTCTTC. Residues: CASSSEGTSGEQFF.